Listed below are T cell receptor beta chains from one sample, sequenced in a study of cytomegalovirus exposure and HLA in healthy donors. Clones were read by immunoSEQ multiplex PCR, and TCRdb kept only the in-frame ones, dropping some. Among more than 150,000 clones, around four fifths were seen once, and the ten largest hold approximately 7%. Sequencing input: PBMCs. All receptors derive from a man between 18 and 35 years old in good health and CMV-seropositive. Both conserved end residues are part of each CDR3. Each record gives: J gene, V gene, clone size, D gene, CDR3 protein, CDR3 DNA. The D gene is left open where the match is weak. Clone size appears in some rows only: once, few, many, or a class for an expanded clone.

J gene: TRBJ2-5; V gene: TRBV7-6; clone size: -; D gene: TRBD2; CDR3 protein: CASSLGVAGLQETQYF; CDR3 DNA: TGTGCCAGCAGCCTCGGGGTAGCGGGACTGCAAGAGACCCAGTACTTC
J gene: TRBJ2-2; V gene: TRBV27; clone size: -; D gene: -; CDR3 protein: CASSPQDWYSNTGELFF; CDR3 DNA: TGTGCCAGCAGTCCGCAAGACTGGTACTCGAACACCGGGGAGCTGTTTTTT
J gene: TRBJ2-7; V gene: TRBV7-8; clone size: -; D gene: -; CDR3 protein: CASTLVYTGEQYF; CDR3 DNA: TGTGCCAGCACCCTCGTTTATACCGGCGAGCAGTACTTC
J gene: TRBJ2-1; V gene: TRBV6-5; clone size: -; D gene: TRBD2; CDR3 protein: CASSRLAGGNNEQFF; CDR3 DNA: TGTGCCAGCAGTCGACTAGCGGGAGGCAACAATGAGCAGTTCTTC
J gene: TRBJ2-1; V gene: TRBV30; clone size: -; D gene: TRBD2; CDR3 protein: CAWRVGPSGRGNNEQFF; CDR3 DNA: TGTGCCTGGAGGGTGGGGCCCAGCGGGAGGGGAAACAATGAGCAGTTCTTC
J gene: TRBJ1-1; V gene: TRBV5-8; clone size: -; D gene: -; CDR3 protein: CASSLGGQGSEAFF; CDR3 DNA: TGTGCCAGCAGCTTGGGGGGGCAGGGCTCTGAAGCTTTCTTT
J gene: TRBJ2-5; V gene: TRBV2; clone size: -; D gene: TRBD2; CDR3 protein: CASSGLAGGQETQYF; CDR3 DNA: TGTGCCAGCAGCGGACTAGCGGGAGGGCAAGAGACCCAGTACTTC
J gene: TRBJ1-2; V gene: TRBV30; clone size: -; D gene: -; CDR3 protein: CAWSGSSQGGSYTF; CDR3 DNA: TGTGCCTGGAGTGGAAGTTCACAGGGTGGGAGCTACACCTTC
J gene: TRBJ2-4; V gene: TRBV6-4; clone size: once; D gene: TRBD2; CDR3 protein: CASSESGENIQYF; CDR3 DNA: TGTGCCAGCAGTGAAAGCGGGGAAAACATTCAGTACTTC
J gene: TRBJ1-5; V gene: TRBV28; clone size: -; D gene: -; CDR3 protein: CASSYLGASNQPQHF; CDR3 DNA: TGTGCCAGCAGTTATTTAGGGGCGAGCAATCAGCCCCAGCATTTT
J gene: TRBJ1-5; V gene: TRBV7-2; clone size: -; D gene: -; CDR3 protein: CASSLSLRGGNQPQHF; CDR3 DNA: -
J gene: TRBJ2-5; V gene: TRBV29-1; clone size: -; D gene: -; CDR3 protein: CSAVQASKETQYF; CDR3 DNA: TGCAGCGCTGTACAGGCCTCCAAAGAGACCCAGTACTTC
J gene: TRBJ1-1; V gene: TRBV29-1; clone size: -; D gene: TRBD1; CDR3 protein: CSVEDRANTEAFF; CDR3 DNA: TGCAGCGTTGAGGACAGGGCGAACACTGAAGCTTTCTTT
J gene: TRBJ2-7; V gene: TRBV27; clone size: -; D gene: -; CDR3 protein: CASSMAPYSYEQYF; CDR3 DNA: TGTGCCAGCAGTATGGCTCCATATTCCTACGAGCAGTACTTC
J gene: TRBJ2-7; V gene: TRBV5-1; clone size: -; D gene: TRBD1; CDR3 protein: CASSLGGQGSYEQYF; CDR3 DNA: TGCGCCAGCAGCTTAGGGGGACAGGGTTCCTACGAGCAGTACTTC
J gene: TRBJ2-7; V gene: TRBV5-1; clone size: -; D gene: -; CDR3 protein: CASSLEHGIGEQYF; CDR3 DNA: TGCGCCAGCAGCTTGGAACACGGGATCGGCGAGCAGTACTTC
J gene: TRBJ2-1; V gene: TRBV19; clone size: -; D gene: TRBD2; CDR3 protein: CASSRSASGHNEQFF; CDR3 DNA: TGTGCCAGTAGTAGATCGGCTAGCGGACACAATGAGCAGTTCTTC
J gene: TRBJ2-1; V gene: TRBV5-1; clone size: few; D gene: -; CDR3 protein: CASSLAQGSYNEQFF; CDR3 DNA: TGCGCCAGCAGCTTGGCACAGGGAAGCTACAATGAGCAGTTCTTC
J gene: TRBJ2-2; V gene: TRBV5-4; clone size: -; D gene: TRBD2; CDR3 protein: CASSLGEGRTGELFF; CDR3 DNA: TGTGCCAGCAGCTTGGGGGAGGGCCGTACCGGGGAGCTGTTTTTT
J gene: TRBJ2-7; V gene: TRBV27; clone size: -; D gene: TRBD1; CDR3 protein: CASSFLTGTGSYEQYF; CDR3 DNA: TGTGCCAGCAGTTTCCTCACCGGGACAGGTTCGTACGAGCAGTACTTC
J gene: TRBJ2-5; V gene: TRBV5-1; clone size: -; D gene: -; CDR3 protein: CASTLGEAETQYF; CDR3 DNA: TGCGCCAGCACCCTCGGAGAGGCGGAGACCCAGTACTTC
J gene: TRBJ2-7; V gene: TRBV11-2; clone size: -; D gene: -; CDR3 protein: CASSLELAGIPYEQYF; CDR3 DNA: TGTGCCAGCAGCTTAGAGTTGGCGGGGATTCCCTACGAGCAGTACTTC
J gene: TRBJ1-1; V gene: TRBV30; clone size: -; D gene: -; CDR3 protein: CAWSVTSAEAFF; CDR3 DNA: TGTGCCTGGAGTGTAACGAGCGCTGAAGCTTTCTTT
J gene: TRBJ1-5; V gene: TRBV28; clone size: -; D gene: -; CDR3 protein: CASTTSGGGGAQPQHF; CDR3 DNA: TGTGCCAGCACCACCAGCGGGGGTGGGGGAGCTCAGCCCCAGCATTTT
J gene: TRBJ2-7; V gene: TRBV7-9; clone size: -; D gene: -; CDR3 protein: CASSPGLGLYEQYF; CDR3 DNA: TGTGCCAGCAGCCCGGGACTGGGGCTTTACGAGCAGTACTTC
J gene: TRBJ2-1; V gene: TRBV30; clone size: -; D gene: TRBD2; CDR3 protein: CAWSPWGLAIGNEQFF; CDR3 DNA: TGTGCCTGGAGTCCCTGGGGACTAGCGATCGGCAATGAGCAGTTCTTC
J gene: TRBJ2-3; V gene: TRBV5-4; clone size: -; D gene: TRBD2; CDR3 protein: CASSSASGADTQYF; CDR3 DNA: TGTGCCAGCAGCTCGGCTAGCGGGGCAGATACGCAGTATTTT
J gene: TRBJ2-3; V gene: TRBV27; clone size: -; D gene: -; CDR3 protein: CASAGIGRLTDTQYF; CDR3 DNA: TGTGCCAGCGCAGGAATAGGGAGGCTCACAGATACGCAGTATTTT
J gene: TRBJ2-7; V gene: TRBV28; clone size: -; D gene: TRBD1; CDR3 protein: CASSSTGAHSYEQYF; CDR3 DNA: TGTGCCAGCAGTTCCACAGGGGCCCACTCCTACGAGCAGTACTTC
J gene: TRBJ2-1; V gene: TRBV10-3; clone size: -; D gene: TRBD2; CDR3 protein: CAIRPASGRAGALEQFF; CDR3 DNA: TGTGCCATCCGTCCCGCTAGCGGGAGGGCCGGGGCTCTTGAGCAGTTCTTC
J gene: TRBJ2-7; V gene: TRBV7-2; clone size: few; D gene: TRBD1; CDR3 protein: CASRSPGTGVEQYF; CDR3 DNA: TGTGCCAGCAGATCCCCCGGGACAGGGGTCGAGCAGTACTTC
J gene: TRBJ1-2; V gene: TRBV7-9; clone size: -; D gene: -; CDR3 protein: CASSLVLQGDYGYTF; CDR3 DNA: TGTGCCAGCAGCTTAGTGTTACAAGGGGACTATGGCTACACCTTC
J gene: TRBJ2-2; V gene: TRBV28; clone size: -; D gene: -; CDR3 protein: CASSTTGFTGELFF; CDR3 DNA: TGTGCCAGCAGCACCACAGGGTTTACCGGGGAGCTGTTTTTT
J gene: TRBJ2-2; V gene: TRBV4-1; clone size: -; D gene: TRBD2; CDR3 protein: CASQTSGRANTGELFF; CDR3 DNA: TGCGCCAGCCAGACTAGCGGGAGGGCTAACACCGGGGAGCTGTTTTTT
J gene: TRBJ1-4; V gene: TRBV6-5; clone size: once; D gene: -; CDR3 protein: CASSSRQFNEKLFF; CDR3 DNA: TGTGCCAGCAGTTCAAGACAGTTTAATGAAAAACTGTTTTTT
J gene: TRBJ2-2; V gene: TRBV7-9; clone size: few; D gene: TRBD2; CDR3 protein: CASSLRASGRPGELFF; CDR3 DNA: TGTGCCAGCAGCTTAAGGGCTAGCGGGAGACCCGGGGAGCTGTTTTTT
J gene: TRBJ2-3; V gene: TRBV6-5; clone size: once; D gene: TRBD1; CDR3 protein: CASSLQGADTQYF; CDR3 DNA: TGTGCCAGCAGCCTACAGGGGGCGGATACGCAGTATTTT
J gene: TRBJ2-2; V gene: TRBV6-5; clone size: -; D gene: -; CDR3 protein: CASSYSSRTGELFF; CDR3 DNA: TGTGCCAGCAGTTACTCCAGTCGCACCGGGGAGCTGTTTTTT
J gene: TRBJ1-5; V gene: TRBV9; clone size: few; D gene: TRBD1; CDR3 protein: CASSASTGGNQPQHF; CDR3 DNA: TGTGCCAGCAGCGCGTCCACAGGGGGCAATCAGCCCCAGCATTTT
J gene: TRBJ1-5; V gene: TRBV19; clone size: -; D gene: -; CDR3 protein: CASSAGWNQPQHF; CDR3 DNA: TGTGCCAGTAGTGCAGGGTGGAATCAGCCCCAGCATTTT
J gene: TRBJ2-2; V gene: TRBV9; clone size: -; D gene: -; CDR3 protein: CASSHPLGAGNTGELFF; CDR3 DNA: TGTGCCAGCAGCCATCCCTTAGGAGCGGGGAACACCGGGGAGCTGTTTTTT
J gene: TRBJ2-2; V gene: TRBV28; clone size: few; D gene: TRBD1; CDR3 protein: CASKPGTGETGELFF; CDR3 DNA: TGTGCCAGCAAACCCGGGACAGGGGAAACCGGGGAGCTGTTTTTT
J gene: TRBJ1-4; V gene: TRBV4-3; clone size: -; D gene: -; CDR3 protein: CASSQDSPPGEKLFF; CDR3 DNA: TGCGCCAGCAGCCAAGATAGCCCACCCGGGGAAAAACTGTTTTTT
J gene: TRBJ2-7; V gene: TRBV6-5; clone size: -; D gene: -; CDR3 protein: CASSPSRYEQYF; CDR3 DNA: TGTGCCAGCAGTCCCTCCCGGTACGAGCAGTACTTC
J gene: TRBJ1-1; V gene: TRBV5-1; clone size: -; D gene: TRBD1; CDR3 protein: CASSPGQGEAFF; CDR3 DNA: TGCGCCAGCAGCCCTGGACAGGGGGAAGCTTTCTTT
J gene: TRBJ2-5; V gene: TRBV15; clone size: -; D gene: TRBD2; CDR3 protein: CATSSGLAGKGRETQYF; CDR3 DNA: TGTGCCACCAGCAGCGGACTAGCGGGAAAGGGTCGAGAGACCCAGTACTTC
J gene: TRBJ2-1; V gene: TRBV7-9; clone size: -; D gene: -; CDR3 protein: CASSLLGDQRSSYNEQFF; CDR3 DNA: TGTGCCAGCTCCCTCCTCGGAGATCAGCGGAGCTCCTACAATGAGCAGTTCTTC
J gene: TRBJ1-2; V gene: TRBV10-1; clone size: -; D gene: -; CDR3 protein: CASSEGTCGYTF; CDR3 DNA: TGCGCCAGCAGTGAGGGGACATGTGGCTACACCTTC
J gene: TRBJ2-1; V gene: TRBV2; clone size: -; D gene: TRBD2; CDR3 protein: CASRPGLAGGTDEQFF; CDR3 DNA: TGTGCCAGCAGACCAGGACTAGCGGGAGGTACGGATGAGCAGTTCTTC
J gene: TRBJ2-3; V gene: TRBV11-1; clone size: -; D gene: -; CDR3 protein: CASSPMDYFPGDTQYF; CDR3 DNA: TGTGCCAGCAGCCCAATGGACTATTTCCCCGGAGATACGCAGTATTTT
J gene: TRBJ2-7; V gene: TRBV7-3; clone size: -; D gene: -; CDR3 protein: CASTPGDEQYF; CDR3 DNA: TGTGCCAGCACCCCGGGGGACGAGCAGTACTTC
J gene: TRBJ2-2; V gene: TRBV12-5; clone size: -; D gene: TRBD1; CDR3 protein: CASGLGQGTNTGELFF; CDR3 DNA: TGTGCTAGTGGTTTGGGACAGGGGACGAACACCGGGGAGCTGTTTTTT
J gene: TRBJ1-2; V gene: TRBV18; clone size: -; D gene: -; CDR3 protein: CASSPLTSWQTAGGYTF; CDR3 DNA: TGTGCCAGCTCACCACTCACCTCATGGCAGACCGCGGGGGGCTACACCTTC
J gene: TRBJ1-5; V gene: TRBV6-6; clone size: -; D gene: TRBD1; CDR3 protein: CASFSDRGYNQPQHF; CDR3 DNA: TGTGCCAGCTTCTCGGACAGGGGATATAATCAGCCCCAGCATTTT
J gene: TRBJ2-7; V gene: TRBV19; clone size: -; D gene: -; CDR3 protein: CASSIAEGAREQYF; CDR3 DNA: TGTGCCAGTAGTATAGCGGAGGGGGCGCGCGAGCAGTACTTC
J gene: TRBJ2-7; V gene: TRBV7-9; clone size: many; D gene: -; CDR3 protein: CASSPRTGEQYF; CDR3 DNA: TGTGCCAGCAGCCCCAGAACCGGGGAGCAGTACTTC